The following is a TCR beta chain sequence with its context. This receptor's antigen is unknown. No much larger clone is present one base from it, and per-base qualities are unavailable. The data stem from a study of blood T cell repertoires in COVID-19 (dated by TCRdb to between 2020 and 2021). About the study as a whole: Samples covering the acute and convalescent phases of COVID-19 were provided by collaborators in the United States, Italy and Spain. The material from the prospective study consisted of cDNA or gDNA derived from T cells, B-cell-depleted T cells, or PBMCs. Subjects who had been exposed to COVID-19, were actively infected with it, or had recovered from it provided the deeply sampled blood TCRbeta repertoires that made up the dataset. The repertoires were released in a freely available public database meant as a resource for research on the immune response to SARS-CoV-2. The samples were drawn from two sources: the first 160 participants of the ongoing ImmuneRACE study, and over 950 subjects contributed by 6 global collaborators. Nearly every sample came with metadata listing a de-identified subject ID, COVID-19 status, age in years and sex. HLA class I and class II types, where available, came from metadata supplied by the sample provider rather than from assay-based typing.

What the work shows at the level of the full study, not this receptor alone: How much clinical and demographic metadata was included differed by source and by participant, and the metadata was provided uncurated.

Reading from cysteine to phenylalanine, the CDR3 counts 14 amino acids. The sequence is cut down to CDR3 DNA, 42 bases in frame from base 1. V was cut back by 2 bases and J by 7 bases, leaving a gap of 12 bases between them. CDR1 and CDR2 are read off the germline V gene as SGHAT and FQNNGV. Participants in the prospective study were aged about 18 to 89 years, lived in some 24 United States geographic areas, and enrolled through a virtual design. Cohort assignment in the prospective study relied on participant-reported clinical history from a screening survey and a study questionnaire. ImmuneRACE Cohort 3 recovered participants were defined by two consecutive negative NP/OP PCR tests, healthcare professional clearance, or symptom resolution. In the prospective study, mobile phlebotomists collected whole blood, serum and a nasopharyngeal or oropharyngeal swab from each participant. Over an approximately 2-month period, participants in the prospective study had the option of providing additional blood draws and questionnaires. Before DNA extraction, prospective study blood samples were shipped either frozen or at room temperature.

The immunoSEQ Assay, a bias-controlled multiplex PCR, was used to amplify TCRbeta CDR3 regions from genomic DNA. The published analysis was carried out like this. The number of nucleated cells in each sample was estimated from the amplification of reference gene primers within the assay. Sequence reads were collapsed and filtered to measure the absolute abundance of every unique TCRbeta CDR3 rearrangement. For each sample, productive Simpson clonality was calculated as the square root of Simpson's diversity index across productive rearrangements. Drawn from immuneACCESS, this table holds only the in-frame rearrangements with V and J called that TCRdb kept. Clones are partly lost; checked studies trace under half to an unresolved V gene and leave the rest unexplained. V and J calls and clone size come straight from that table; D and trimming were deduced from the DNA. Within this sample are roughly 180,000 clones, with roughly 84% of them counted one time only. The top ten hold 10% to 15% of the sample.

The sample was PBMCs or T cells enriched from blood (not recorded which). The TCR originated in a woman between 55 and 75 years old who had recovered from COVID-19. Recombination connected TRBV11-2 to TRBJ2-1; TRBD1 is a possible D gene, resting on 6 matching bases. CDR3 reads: CASSLSGAMNEQFF. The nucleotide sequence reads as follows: TGTGCCAGCAGCTTATCAGGGGCGATGAATGAGCAGTTCTTC.